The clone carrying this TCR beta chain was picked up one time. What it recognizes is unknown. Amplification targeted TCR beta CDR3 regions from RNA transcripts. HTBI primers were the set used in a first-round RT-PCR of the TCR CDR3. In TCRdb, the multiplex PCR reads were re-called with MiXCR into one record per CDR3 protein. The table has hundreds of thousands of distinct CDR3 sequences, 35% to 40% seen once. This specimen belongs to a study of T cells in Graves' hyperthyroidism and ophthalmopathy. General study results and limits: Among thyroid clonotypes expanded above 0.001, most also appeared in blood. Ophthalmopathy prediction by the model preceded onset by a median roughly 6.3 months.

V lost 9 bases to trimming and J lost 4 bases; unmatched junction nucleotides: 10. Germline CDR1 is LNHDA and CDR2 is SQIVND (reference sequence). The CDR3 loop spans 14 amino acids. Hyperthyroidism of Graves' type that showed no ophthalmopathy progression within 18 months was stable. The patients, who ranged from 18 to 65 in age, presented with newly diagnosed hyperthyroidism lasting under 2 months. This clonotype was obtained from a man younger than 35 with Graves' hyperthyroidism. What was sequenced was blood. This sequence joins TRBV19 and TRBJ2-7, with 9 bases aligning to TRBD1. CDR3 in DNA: TGTGCCAGCCCCTCCCGGACAGGGGTTTACGAGCAGTACTTC. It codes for CASPSRTGVYEQYF. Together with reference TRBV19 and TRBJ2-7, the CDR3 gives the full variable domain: DGGITQSPKYLFRKEGQNVTLSCEQNLNHDAMYWYRQDPGQGLRLIYYSQIVNDFQKGDIAEGYSVSREKKESFPLTVTSAQKNPTAFYLCASPSRTGVYEQYFGPGTRLTVT.